A single sample gave rise to the 5 T cell receptor beta chains below, sequenced in a study of graft-versus-host responses after intestinal transplantation. The repertoire was sequenced with immunoSEQ multiplex PCR; TCRdb's copy has only in-frame clones and lacks some. In the table there are about 70,000 clones, approximately 80% of which are singletons. These receptors have no known antigen. The material was unstimulated CD4+ T cells sorted from spleen or lymph node cells, obtained before transplant. Source of these receptors: a human donor who was the organ donor for an intestinal transplant.

This sequence joins TRBV7-8 and TRBJ1-5; D is undetermined. This CDR3 comprises 15 residues. CDR1 is SGHVS, CDR2 FQNEAQ, per germline. Trimming took 6 bases from V and 0 from J, leaving 12 bases between them. This chain's CDR3 is CASSFQVDSNQPQHF. CDR3 DNA sequence: TGTGCCAGCAGTTTCCAGGTAGATAGCAATCAGCCCCAGCATTTT.

This sequence joins TRBV2 and TRBJ1-5, with 8 bases identical to TRBD1. Germline V gene lookup returns CDR1 SNHLY and CDR2 FYNNEI. The length of the CDR3 is 14 residues. V trimming: 7 bases; J trimming: 3 bases; junction bases outside the gene matches: 5. This CDR3 is CASTDRGYNQPQHF. The DNA of the CDR3 is TGTGCCAGCACCGACAGGGGTTACAATCAGCCCCAGCATTTT.

The CDR3 is CASSSGLNTGELFF. CDR3 nucleotides: TGTGCCAGCAGCTCCGGACTTAACACCGGGGAGCTGTTTTTT. This rearrangement joins TRBV11-2 to TRBJ2-2, with D tentatively TRBD2 (5 bases). Trimming left V 4 bases short and J 2 bases short, with 8 bases between. The CDR3 runs 14 residues. CDR1 is SGHAT and CDR2 is FQNNGV in the germline V gene. Drawing the rest from reference TRBV11-2 and TRBJ2-2, the complete variable domain is EAGVAQSPRYKIIEKRQSVAFWCNPISGHATLYWYQQILGQGPKLLIQFQNNGVVDDSQLPKDRFSAERLKGVDSTLKIQPAKLEDSAVYLCASSSGLNTGELFFGEGSRLTVL.

The chain links TRBV5-1 to TRBJ2-1; the match to TRBD2 covers 9 bases. This CDR3 contains 16 residues. Germline V gene lookup returns CDR1 SGHRS and CDR2 YFSETQ. The ends lost 1 base at V and 4 bases at J; junction bases unmatched: 6. The CDR3 DNA reads TGCGCCAGCAGCTTGTTGGCGGGGGGGGTGTACAATGAGCAGTTCTTC. It translates to CASSLLAGGVYNEQFF.

Here the CDR3 reads CASSHRGGGNIQYF. In DNA, the CDR3 is TGTGCCAGCAGCCACAGGGGGGGCGGGAACATTCAGTACTTC. The chain carries TRBV11-2 and TRBJ2-4; a possible D gene is TRBD1 (8 bases). V lost 5 bases, J lost 7 bases, and 15 bases lay in between. Looked up from germline, CDR1 is SGHAT and CDR2 is FQNNGV. There are 14 residues in the CDR3.